The sequence of this T cell receptor (beta chain) was determined in a study of blood T cell repertoires in COVID-19 (TCRdb year 2020). Regarding the research as a whole: Samples covering the acute and convalescent phases of COVID-19 were provided by collaborators in the United States, Italy and Spain. The material from the prospective study consisted of cDNA or gDNA derived from T cells, B-cell-depleted T cells, or PBMCs. The dataset comprised deeply sampled blood TCRbeta repertoires from subjects exposed to, actively infected with, or recovered from COVID-19. The repertoires were released in a freely available public database intended as a resource for research on the immune response to SARS-CoV-2. Samples came from the ongoing ImmuneRACE study (first 160 participants) plus 1,254 subjects from 6 global collaborators. A de-identified subject ID, COVID-19 status, age in years and sex were almost always included in the sample metadata. HLA class I and class II types, where available, came from metadata supplied by the sample provider rather than from assay-based typing. Broader findings and caveats from the paper: The quantity of clinical and demographic metadata differed by source and by participant and was supplied without curation.

Looking up the germline V gene yields CDR1 SGHVS and CDR2 FQNEAQ. From the cysteine through the phenylalanine, the CDR3 covers 17 amino acids. The read is trimmed to its CDR3 DNA, 51 bases read in frame from base 1. Ends trimmed: V by 2 bases, J by 3 bases; bases unmatched to a gene: 9. Comments on this clone: Its antigen has not been determined. Base qualities are missing; no much larger clone stands one base away.

TCRbeta CDR3 regions were amplified from genomic DNA using the immunoSEQ Assay, a bias-controlled multiplex PCR. The paper's data handling went like this. Nucleated cell counts per sample were estimated from amplification of reference gene primers within the assay. Sequence reads were collapsed and filtered to measure the absolute abundance of every unique TCRbeta CDR3 rearrangement. For each sample, productive Simpson clonality was calculated as the square root of Simpson's diversity index across productive rearrangements. TCRdb took this table from immuneACCESS and kept in-frame rearrangements with V and J called. Such tables lack part of the clones; where checked against another copy, unresolved V genes explain under half of the gap, and the rest is unexplained. The V and J calls and the clone size are those of that table, but D and trimming were determined from the DNA. The sample yields roughly 360,000 clones; more than 75% were counted once. Of the sample, 1.3% falls within the top ten clones.

Participants in the prospective study were aged roughly 18 to 100 years, lived in under 30 United States geographic areas, and enrolled through a virtual design. To assign participants to cohorts, the prospective study relied on clinical history that participants themselves reported in a screening survey and a study questionnaire. ImmuneRACE Cohort 3 recovered participants were defined by two consecutive negative NP/OP PCR tests, healthcare professional clearance, or symptom resolution. In the prospective study, mobile phlebotomists collected whole blood, serum and a nasopharyngeal or oropharyngeal swab from each participant. Over an approximately two-month period, participants in the prospective study had the option of providing additional blood draws and questionnaires. Before DNA extraction, blood samples from the prospective study were shipped at room temperature or frozen.

The sample taken for sequencing was PBMCs or T cells enriched from blood (not recorded which). The rearrangement combines TRBV7-8 with TRBJ1-5, and 8 junction bases match TRBD1. This clonotype was obtained from a man aged 25 to 40 who had recovered from COVID-19. The DNA reads as follows: TGTGCCAGCAGCTTACGCCAGGGGGCCCAGCCCAATCAGCCCCAGCATTTT. Translated, this is CASSLRQGAQPNQPQHF. Reference TRBV7-8 and TRBJ1-5 proteins supply the regions before and after the CDR3; the full variable domain is: GAGVSQSPRYKVAKRGQDVALRCDPISGHVSLFWYQQALGQGPEFLTYFQNEAQLDKSGLPSDRFFAERPEGSVSTLKIQRTQQEDSAVYLCASSLRQGAQPNQPQHFGDGTRLSIL.